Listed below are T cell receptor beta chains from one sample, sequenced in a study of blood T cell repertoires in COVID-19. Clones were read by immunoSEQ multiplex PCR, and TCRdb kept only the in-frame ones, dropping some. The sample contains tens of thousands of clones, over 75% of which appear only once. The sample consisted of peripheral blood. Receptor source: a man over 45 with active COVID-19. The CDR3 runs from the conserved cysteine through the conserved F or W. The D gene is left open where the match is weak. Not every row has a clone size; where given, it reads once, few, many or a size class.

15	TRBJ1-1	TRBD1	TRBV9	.	CASSLRDRVGGEAFF	TGTGCCAGCAGCCTAAGGGACAGGGTGGGGGGTGAAGCTTTCTTT
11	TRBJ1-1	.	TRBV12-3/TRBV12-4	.	CASSFRTEAFF	TGTGCCAGCAGTTTCAGGACTGAAGCTTTCTTT
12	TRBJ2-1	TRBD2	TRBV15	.	CATGGSENEQFF	TGTGCCACGGGAGGGAGTGAGAATGAGCAGTTCTTC
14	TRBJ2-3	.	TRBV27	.	CASSFGASADTQYF	TGTGCCAGCAGTTTTGGCGCTAGCGCAGATACGCAGTATTTT
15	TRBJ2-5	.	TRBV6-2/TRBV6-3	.	CASSYSGGARETQYF	TGTGCCAGCAGTTACTCCGGGGGTGCGAGAGAGACCCAGTACTTC
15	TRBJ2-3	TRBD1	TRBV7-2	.	CASRRDRGRSDTQYF	TGTGCCAGCAGACGAGACAGGGGGCGCTCAGATACGCAGTATTTT
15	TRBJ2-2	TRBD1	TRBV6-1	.	CASSEGQGSTGELFF	TGTGCCAGCAGTGAAGGACAGGGCAGCACCGGGGAGCTGTTTTTT
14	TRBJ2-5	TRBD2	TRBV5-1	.	CASSPTSGQETQYF	TGCGCCAGCAGCCCTACTAGCGGCCAAGAGACCCAGTACTTC
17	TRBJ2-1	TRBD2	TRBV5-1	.	CASSRQREGLIKNEQFF	TGCGCCAGCAGCCGCCAGCGGGAGGGCCTCATTAAGAATGAGCAGTTCTTC
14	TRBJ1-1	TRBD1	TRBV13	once	CASSRRQGGTEAFF	TGTGCCAGCAGCCGGCGACAGGGTGGAACTGAAGCTTTCTTT
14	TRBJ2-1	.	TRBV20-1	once	CSASTGAVVDEQFF	TGCAGTGCTAGTACCGGCGCGGTAGTCGATGAGCAGTTCTTC
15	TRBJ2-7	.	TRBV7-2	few	CASSSPTGTSYEQYF	TGTGCCAGCAGCTCCCCGACAGGCACCTCCTACGAGCAGTACTTC
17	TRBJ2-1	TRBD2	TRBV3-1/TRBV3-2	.	CASSQDWTSGGYNEQFF	TGTGCCAGCAGCCAAGATTGGACTAGCGGGGGATACAATGAGCAGTTCTTC
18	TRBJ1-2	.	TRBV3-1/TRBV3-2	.	CASSWRGSGTAVLYGYTF	TGTGCCAGCAGCTGGAGGGGCTCCGGGACGGCGGTCCTCTATGGCTACACCTTC
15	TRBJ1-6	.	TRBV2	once	CASRSPWGDNSPLHF	TGTGCCAGCCGGTCGCCCTGGGGGGATAATTCACCCCTCCACTTT
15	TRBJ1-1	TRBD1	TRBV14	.	CASSQGQPRNTEAFF	TGTGCCAGCAGCCAGGGACAGCCTCGGAACACTGAAGCTTTCTTT
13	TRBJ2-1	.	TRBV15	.	CATQIASIREQFF	TGTGCCACCCAGATAGCGAGTATTAGAGAGCAGTTCTTC
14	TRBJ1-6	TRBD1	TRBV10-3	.	CAISGGTENSPLHF	TGTGCCATCAGTGGCGGGACAGAAAATTCACCCCTCCACTTT
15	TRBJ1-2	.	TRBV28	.	CASSFWSQTRDGYTF	TGTGCCAGCAGTTTTTGGTCCCAGACTAGGGATGGCTACACCTTC
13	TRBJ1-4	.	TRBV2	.	CASSRQGGEKLFF	TGTGCCAGCAGTCGGCAGGGAGGTGAAAAACTGTTTTTT
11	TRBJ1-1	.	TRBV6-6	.	CASSSGTEAFF	TGTGCCAGCAGTTCGGGAACTGAAGCTTTCTTT
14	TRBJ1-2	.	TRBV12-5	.	CASGSTVRVDGYTF	TGTGCTAGTGGATCGACAGTCCGGGTGGATGGCTACACCTTC
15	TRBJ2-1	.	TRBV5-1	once	CASSSDISSYNEQFF	TGCGCCAGCAGTTCAGACATCAGCTCCTACAATGAGCAGTTCTTC
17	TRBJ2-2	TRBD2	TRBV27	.	CASSPPLLAGNTGELFF	TGTGCCAGCAGTCCCCCCCTACTAGCGGGAAACACCGGGGAGCTGTTTTTT
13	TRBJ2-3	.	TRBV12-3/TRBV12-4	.	CASSFGDSDTQYF	TGTGCCAGCAGTTTTGGGGACTCAGATACGCAGTATTTT
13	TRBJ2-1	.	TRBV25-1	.	CASRVLRGNEQFF	TGTGCCAGCCGTGTTCTAAGAGGCAATGAGCAGTTCTTC
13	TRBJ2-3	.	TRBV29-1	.	CSVAGILADTQYF	TGCAGCGTGGCAGGGATCCTGGCAGATACGCAGTATTTT
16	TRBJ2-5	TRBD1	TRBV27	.	CASSLGTGGYQETQYF	TGTGCCAGCAGTCTGGGGACAGGGGGGTACCAAGAGACCCAGTACTTC
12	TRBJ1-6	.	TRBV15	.	CATTQANSPLHF	TGTGCCACCACACAGGCTAATTCACCCCTCCACTTT
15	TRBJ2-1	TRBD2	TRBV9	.	CASSPNSGGGNEQFF	TGTGCCAGCAGCCCCAATAGCGGGGGGGGCAATGAGCAGTTCTTC
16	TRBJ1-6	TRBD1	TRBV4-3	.	CASSQDAVGGDSPLHF	TGCGCCAGCAGCCAAGATGCCGTAGGGGGCGATTCACCCCTCCACTTT
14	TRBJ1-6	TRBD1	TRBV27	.	CAILWDSLNSPLHF	TGTGCCATCTTATGGGACAGCCTAAATTCACCCCTCCACTTT
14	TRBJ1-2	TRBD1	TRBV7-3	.	CASSVTGAVYGYTF	TGTGCCAGCAGCGTTACAGGGGCGGTTTATGGCTACACCTTC
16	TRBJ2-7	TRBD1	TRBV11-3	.	CASSLMDRVGTYEQYF	TGTGCCAGCAGCTTAATGGACAGGGTAGGAACCTACGAGCAGTACTTC
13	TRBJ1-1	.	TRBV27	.	CASSLQGITEAFF	TGTGCCAGCAGTTTACAGGGGATCACTGAAGCTTTCTTT
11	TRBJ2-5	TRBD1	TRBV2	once	CAGRAGGSQYF	TGTGCCGGCAGGGCAGGGGGCTCACAGTACTTC
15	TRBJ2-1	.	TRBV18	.	CASSLVKGVNNEQFF	TGTGCCAGCTCTCTGGTTAAGGGGGTGAACAATGAGCAGTTCTTC
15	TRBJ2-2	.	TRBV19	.	CASSKGDPLPGELFF	TGTGCCAGTAGTAAGGGGGATCCCCTCCCCGGGGAGCTGTTTTTT
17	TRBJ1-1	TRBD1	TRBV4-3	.	CASSQETGGTLDTEAFF	TGCGCCAGCAGCCAGGAGACAGGGGGCACTCTAGACACTGAAGCTTTCTTT
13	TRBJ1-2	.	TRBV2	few	CASLRARSEGYTF	TGTGCCAGCCTGCGGGCAAGGTCTGAAGGCTACACCTTC
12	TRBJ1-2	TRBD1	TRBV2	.	CASARGLGGYTF	TGTGCCAGCGCCAGGGGGTTGGGCGGCTACACCTTC
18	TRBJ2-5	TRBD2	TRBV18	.	CASSRTRSGAGNQETQYF	TGTGCCAGCTCACGGACTCGTTCGGGAGCGGGGAACCAAGAGACCCAGTACTTC
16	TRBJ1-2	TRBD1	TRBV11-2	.	CASSLGGGPLGYGYTF	TGTGCCAGCAGCTTAGGAGGGGGCCCCCTCGGCTATGGCTACACCTTC
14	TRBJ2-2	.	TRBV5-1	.	CASSLREATGELFF	TGCGCCAGCAGCTTGAGGGAGGCTACCGGGGAGCTGTTTTTT
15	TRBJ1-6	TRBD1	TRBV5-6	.	CASSKLSGGYSPLHF	TGTGCCAGCAGCAAATTGTCAGGGGGGTACTCACCCCTCCACTTT
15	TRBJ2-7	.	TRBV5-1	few	CASSLGGGQPYEQYF	TGCGCCAGCAGCTTGGGTGGGGGACAACCCTACGAGCAGTACTTC
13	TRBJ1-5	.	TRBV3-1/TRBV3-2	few	CASSQGEWQPQHF	TGTGCCAGCAGCCAAGGGGAGTGGCAGCCCCAGCATTTT
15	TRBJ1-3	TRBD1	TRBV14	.	CASSRDRGRRNTIYF	TGTGCCAGCAGCCGTGACAGGGGTAGGAGAAACACCATATATTTT
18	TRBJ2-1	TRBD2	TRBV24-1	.	CATSDSPKLAGGYNEQFF	TGTGCCACCAGTGATTCTCCGAAACTAGCGGGGGGATACAATGAGCAGTTCTTC
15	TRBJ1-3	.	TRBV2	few	CASKREGLSGNTIYF	TGTGCCAGCAAGCGGGAGGGGCTCTCTGGAAACACCATATATTTT
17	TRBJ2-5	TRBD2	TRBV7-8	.	CASSLVGGGKGRETQYF	TGTGCCAGCAGCTTAGTCGGCGGGGGGAAGGGAAGAGAGACCCAGTACTTC
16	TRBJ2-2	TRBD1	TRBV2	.	CASGRGDRVTTGELFF	TGTGCCAGCGGCCGGGGGGACAGGGTCACGACCGGGGAGCTGTTTTTT
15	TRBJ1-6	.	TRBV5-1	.	CASSLERLYNSPLHF	TGCGCCAGCAGCTTGGAGCGGCTGTATAATTCACCCCTCCACTTT
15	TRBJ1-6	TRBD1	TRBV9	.	CASSVLGTDNSPLHF	TGTGCCAGCAGCGTTCTTGGGACAGATAATTCACCCCTCCACTTT
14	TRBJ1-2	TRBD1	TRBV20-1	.	CSASGTGGAYGYTF	TGCAGTGCTAGTGGGACAGGGGGCGCCTATGGCTACACCTTC
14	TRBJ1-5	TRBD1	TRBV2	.	CASRGGRGNQPQHF	TGTGCCAGCAGAGGGGGCCGGGGCAATCAGCCCCAGCATTTT